The table lists the clone carrying this T cell receptor (beta chain) with a few counts. Antigen unknown. Between the trimmed V and J ends, which lost 1 base and 6 bases, there was a span of 6 bases. CDR3 length: 13 amino acids. CDR1 and CDR2 from the germline V gene are MGHDK and SYGVNS. TCRbeta library preparation incorporated unique molecular identifiers. TCRdb itself ran the PCR reads through MiXCR, one entry per CDR3 protein. The sample has hundreds of thousands of distinct CDR3 sequences, around 13% seen once. These data come from a study of T-cell reconstitution after alpha-beta-depleted transplantation in children. Study-level findings and limits: Newly made T cells mostly supplied T-cell counts and diversity one year after transplant.

The sequence was obtained from a girl aged 2 to 10 with congenital amegakaryocytic thrombocytopenia, due to receive a stem cell transplant. This chain uses TRBV25-1 with TRBJ2-2; D not certain. This sample comprised PBMCs, obtained before TCRalphabeta/CD19-depleted stem cell transplant. CDR3: CASSEFLAGELFF. CDR3 coding DNA: TGTGCCAGCAGTGAATTCTTGGCCGGGGAGCTGTTTTTT.